Listed below are T cell receptor beta chains from one sample, sequenced in a study of cytomegalovirus exposure and HLA in healthy donors. Using immunoSEQ multiplex PCR, the repertoire was profiled, and TCRdb retains in-frame clones only, with some absent. This table has approximately 190,000 clones, 65% to 90% appearing once. Sequenced: PBMCs. All receptors derive from a man aged 40-55 years in good health and CMV-seropositive. CDR3s include the opening cysteine and the closing phenylalanine or tryptophan. Each record gives: V gene, clone size, D gene, J gene, CDR3 DNA, CDR3 protein. D genes are given only for firm matches. Where a row states a size, it is once, few, many or the class of an expanded clone; other rows omit it.

v_gene: TRBV28; abundance: .; d_gene: .; j_gene: TRBJ2-7; CDR3nt: TGTGCCAGCAGCCCACAGCACGAGCAGTACTTC; CDR3aa: CASSPQHEQYF
v_gene: TRBV7-9; abundance: .; d_gene: .; j_gene: TRBJ1-1; CDR3nt: TGTGCCAGCAGCCTATTACGGGGAAACACTGAAGCTTTCTTT; CDR3aa: CASSLLRGNTEAFF
v_gene: TRBV19; abundance: .; d_gene: TRBD2; j_gene: TRBJ2-1; CDR3nt: TGTGCCAGTAGTATAGGAGGCGGGGGGGAGTACAATGAGCAGTTCTTC; CDR3aa: CASSIGGGGEYNEQFF
v_gene: TRBV7-6; abundance: .; d_gene: .; j_gene: TRBJ2-3; CDR3nt: TGTGCCAGCAGCTCCACTGGGGAACAGGGTACGCAGTATTTT; CDR3aa: CASSSTGEQGTQYF
v_gene: TRBV12-5; abundance: few; d_gene: .; j_gene: TRBJ1-2; CDR3nt: TGTGCTAGTGGTTTGGGGCAGGGCCCCTATGGCTACACCTTC; CDR3aa: CASGLGQGPYGYTF
v_gene: TRBV7-2; abundance: few; d_gene: .; j_gene: TRBJ2-1; CDR3nt: TGTGCCAGCAGTCAAGGGGTTGATGAGCAGTTCTTC; CDR3aa: CASSQGVDEQFF
v_gene: TRBV28; abundance: .; d_gene: TRBD1; j_gene: TRBJ1-1; CDR3nt: TGTGCCAGCAGCCCAGCCGGGTGGACAGGGAACACTGAAGCTTTCTTT; CDR3aa: CASSPAGWTGNTEAFF
v_gene: TRBV5-4; abundance: .; d_gene: .; j_gene: TRBJ1-2; CDR3nt: TGTGCCAGCAGCCCAACAATAGCCCTATTAGCTCACTATGGCTACACCTTC; CDR3aa: CASSPTIALLAHYGYTF
v_gene: TRBV9; abundance: .; d_gene: TRBD2; j_gene: TRBJ2-5; CDR3nt: TGTGCCAGCGGGGGGGTCGGCACAGTCCAAGAGACCCAGTACTTC; CDR3aa: CASGGVGTVQETQYF
v_gene: TRBV5-4; abundance: .; d_gene: .; j_gene: TRBJ2-5; CDR3nt: TGTGCCAACTCAATCGCAGGGGTAGAGACCCAGTACTTC; CDR3aa: CANSIAGVETQYF
v_gene: TRBV9; abundance: .; d_gene: .; j_gene: TRBJ1-1; CDR3nt: TGTGCCAGCAGCGTAGATGTAAACACTGAAGCTTTCTTT; CDR3aa: CASSVDVNTEAFF
v_gene: TRBV28; abundance: .; d_gene: TRBD1; j_gene: TRBJ2-2; CDR3nt: TGTGCCAGCATGACAGGGGGCGAGACCGGGGAGCTGTTTTTT; CDR3aa: CASMTGGETGELFF
v_gene: TRBV7-9; abundance: .; d_gene: TRBD1; j_gene: TRBJ2-3; CDR3nt: TGTGCCAGCAGCTCCCCGACAGGGGGGAACACAGATACGCAGTATTTT; CDR3aa: CASSSPTGGNTDTQYF
v_gene: TRBV9; abundance: .; d_gene: TRBD1; j_gene: TRBJ1-4; CDR3nt: TGTGCCAGCAGCGTAGGCAGGGGGACGTCAACTAATGAAAAACTGTTTTTT; CDR3aa: CASSVGRGTSTNEKLFF
v_gene: TRBV7-2; abundance: .; d_gene: .; j_gene: TRBJ1-3; CDR3nt: TGTGCCAGCAGAGTCGGTGGAAACACCATATATTTT; CDR3aa: CASRVGGNTIYF
v_gene: TRBV2; abundance: .; d_gene: .; j_gene: TRBJ2-3; CDR3nt: TGTGCCAGCTTACGGGGGACTGAGGTAGATACGCAGTATTTT; CDR3aa: CASLRGTEVDTQYF
v_gene: TRBV4-3; abundance: .; d_gene: TRBD1; j_gene: TRBJ2-4; CDR3nt: TGCGCCAGCAGCCAAGGACAGGGACAGGCTTCTAACATTCAGTACTTC; CDR3aa: CASSQGQGQASNIQYF
v_gene: TRBV15; abundance: .; d_gene: .; j_gene: TRBJ1-2; CDR3nt: TGTGCCACCAGCAGAGAGAGGGCAGTTAACTATGGCTACACCTTC; CDR3aa: CATSRERAVNYGYTF
v_gene: TRBV9; abundance: .; d_gene: .; j_gene: TRBJ2-4; CDR3nt: TGTGCCAGCAGCGTAGGTCTAGCCAAAAACATTCAGTACTTC; CDR3aa: CASSVGLAKNIQYF
v_gene: TRBV11-1; abundance: .; d_gene: .; j_gene: TRBJ1-1; CDR3nt: TGTGCCAGCAGCTTCTGGCATTCCGAAGCTTTCTTT; CDR3aa: CASSFWHSEAFF
v_gene: TRBV30; abundance: once; d_gene: TRBD1; j_gene: TRBJ1-2; CDR3nt: TGTGCCTGGAGTGACCCGGGGACAGGGGGCCTCTATGGCTACACCTTC; CDR3aa: CAWSDPGTGGLYGYTF
v_gene: TRBV7-6; abundance: .; d_gene: .; j_gene: TRBJ2-3; CDR3nt: TGTGCCATTGCCCGTGGGGGCGTGGGAACAGATACGCAGTATTTT; CDR3aa: CAIARGGVGTDTQYF
v_gene: TRBV4-1; abundance: once; d_gene: .; j_gene: TRBJ1-4; CDR3nt: TGCGCCAGCAGCCTGGTTAACAGGGTTAATGAAAAACTGTTTTTT; CDR3aa: CASSLVNRVNEKLFF
v_gene: TRBV20-1; abundance: few; d_gene: .; j_gene: TRBJ2-1; CDR3nt: TGCAGTGCTAGAGACATCAGGGAGCAGTTCTTC; CDR3aa: CSARDIREQFF
v_gene: TRBV7-2; abundance: .; d_gene: TRBD2; j_gene: TRBJ2-3; CDR3nt: TGTGCCAGCAGCCCGGGACTAGCGGGGGGAGATACGCAGTATTTT; CDR3aa: CASSPGLAGGDTQYF
v_gene: TRBV10-2; abundance: .; d_gene: .; j_gene: TRBJ2-1; CDR3nt: TGCGCCAGCACCTATGGAGATACTGGAAACAATGAGCAGTTCTTC; CDR3aa: CASTYGDTGNNEQFF
v_gene: TRBV7-2; abundance: .; d_gene: TRBD1; j_gene: TRBJ2-4; CDR3nt: TGTGCCAGCAGCTTCGCAGGACAGGCGGGAAACATTCAGTACTTC; CDR3aa: CASSFAGQAGNIQYF
v_gene: TRBV27; abundance: once; d_gene: TRBD1; j_gene: TRBJ2-7; CDR3nt: TGTGCCAGCAGGCAATTGATGGGGACAGGGGGCTACGAGCAGTACTTC; CDR3aa: CASRQLMGTGGYEQYF
v_gene: TRBV9; abundance: .; d_gene: .; j_gene: TRBJ2-7; CDR3nt: TGTGCCAGCAGCGTGTCGGGGTACGCGTACGAGCAGTACTTC; CDR3aa: CASSVSGYAYEQYF
v_gene: TRBV5-4; abundance: .; d_gene: .; j_gene: TRBJ2-5; CDR3nt: TGTGCCAGCACTCCGATTAGGGGAGAGACCCAGTACTTC; CDR3aa: CASTPIRGETQYF
v_gene: TRBV4-2; abundance: .; d_gene: .; j_gene: TRBJ1-2; CDR3nt: TGTGCCAGCAGCCATTCTTCCTCCGTCTATGGCTACACCTTC; CDR3aa: CASSHSSSVYGYTF
v_gene: TRBV29-1; abundance: once; d_gene: .; j_gene: TRBJ2-5; CDR3nt: TGCAGCGTTGGTCGGACAGACCAAGAGACCCAGTACTTC; CDR3aa: CSVGRTDQETQYF
v_gene: TRBV29-1; abundance: .; d_gene: .; j_gene: TRBJ2-4; CDR3nt: TGCAGCGTTGAAAAACGTGGGACAGGGGCGGGAGGGTTAGCCAAAAACATTCAGTACTTC; CDR3aa: CSVEKRGTGAGGLAKNIQYF
v_gene: TRBV10-3; abundance: .; d_gene: TRBD2; j_gene: TRBJ2-2; CDR3nt: TGTGCCATCACTTCTGGACTAGCGGGGATGAACACCGGGGAGCTGTTTTTT; CDR3aa: CAITSGLAGMNTGELFF
v_gene: TRBV19; abundance: .; d_gene: TRBD2; j_gene: TRBJ2-5; CDR3nt: TGTGCCAGTAGTGGGTGGACTAGCGGGGGGTTAGAGACCCAGTACTTC; CDR3aa: CASSGWTSGGLETQYF
v_gene: TRBV7-2; abundance: .; d_gene: .; j_gene: TRBJ1-1; CDR3nt: TGTGCCAGCAGCTCTACCCCCAGGTCGAGCACTGAAGCTTTCTTT; CDR3aa: CASSSTPRSSTEAFF
v_gene: TRBV6-1; abundance: once; d_gene: .; j_gene: TRBJ1-3; CDR3nt: TGTGCCAGCAGTGGCAGGGGAAACACCATATATTTT; CDR3aa: CASSGRGNTIYF
v_gene: TRBV10-2; abundance: once; d_gene: .; j_gene: TRBJ2-7; CDR3nt: TGCGCCAGCAGTCGTATTCGACAGCCCCGGAGGGACGAGCAGTACTTC; CDR3aa: CASSRIRQPRRDEQYF
v_gene: TRBV28; abundance: .; d_gene: TRBD2; j_gene: TRBJ2-7; CDR3nt: TGTGCCAGCAGCCCCCTAGCGGGGGGCTCCTACGAGCAGTACTTC; CDR3aa: CASSPLAGGSYEQYF
v_gene: TRBV19; abundance: .; d_gene: .; j_gene: TRBJ2-4; CDR3nt: TGTGCCAGTAGTACCGTCTGGCAGGGCTCCAAAAACATTCAGTACTTC; CDR3aa: CASSTVWQGSKNIQYF
v_gene: TRBV5-4; abundance: .; d_gene: TRBD1; j_gene: TRBJ2-3; CDR3nt: TGTGCCAGCAGCTTGGAACAGGGGGCGGTGGTAGATACGCAGTATTTT; CDR3aa: CASSLEQGAVVDTQYF
v_gene: TRBV30; abundance: once; d_gene: .; j_gene: TRBJ1-2; CDR3nt: TGTGCCTGGGAGGGGGGGGGCGCTTTTTTTGGGTATGGCTACACCTTC; CDR3aa: CAWEGGGAFFGYGYTF
v_gene: TRBV27; abundance: .; d_gene: .; j_gene: TRBJ2-2; CDR3nt: TGTGCCAGCAGTTTATCCTCACAGGCGAACACCGGGGAGCTGTTTTTT; CDR3aa: CASSLSSQANTGELFF
v_gene: TRBV7-2; abundance: .; d_gene: .; j_gene: TRBJ1-5; CDR3nt: TGTGCCAGCAGTCCTAGTGCGGGACGGCCCCAGCATTTT; CDR3aa: CASSPSAGRPQHF
v_gene: TRBV27; abundance: .; d_gene: TRBD2; j_gene: TRBJ2-7; CDR3nt: TGTGCCAGCAGTTCTAGCGGCCCCTACGAGCAGTACTTC; CDR3aa: CASSSSGPYEQYF
v_gene: TRBV6-1; abundance: many; d_gene: TRBD2; j_gene: TRBJ2-2; CDR3nt: TGTGCCAGCAGTGAAGAAGCGGGGGGGCCCGGGGAGCTGTTTTTT; CDR3aa: CASSEEAGGPGELFF
v_gene: TRBV9; abundance: .; d_gene: TRBD1; j_gene: TRBJ2-6; CDR3nt: TGTGCCAGCAGCGTAGTGGGACAGGGCTCTGGGGCCAACGTCCTGACTTTC; CDR3aa: CASSVVGQGSGANVLTF
v_gene: TRBV15; abundance: .; d_gene: .; j_gene: TRBJ1-1; CDR3nt: TGTGCCACCAGCAGAGAACGGGATCGAAGAACTGAAGCTTTCTTT; CDR3aa: CATSRERDRRTEAFF
v_gene: TRBV9; abundance: few; d_gene: TRBD2; j_gene: TRBJ2-7; CDR3nt: TGTGCCAGCAGCGTAGAGGCGGCGGGGGGGCTCCACGAGCAGTACTTC; CDR3aa: CASSVEAAGGLHEQYF
v_gene: TRBV6-4; abundance: .; d_gene: .; j_gene: TRBJ1-6; CDR3nt: TGTGCCAGCAAGCCCGCTGATAATTCACCCCTCCACTTT; CDR3aa: CASKPADNSPLHF
v_gene: TRBV7-2; abundance: .; d_gene: .; j_gene: TRBJ2-7; CDR3nt: TGTGCCAGCAGACCTGGGTGGGCGCAGCTCTACGAGCAGTACTTC; CDR3aa: CASRPGWAQLYEQYF
v_gene: TRBV2; abundance: .; d_gene: .; j_gene: TRBJ2-1; CDR3nt: TGTGCCAGCAGTCCACAACCCAATGAGCAGTTCTTC; CDR3aa: CASSPQPNEQFF
v_gene: TRBV11-2; abundance: few; d_gene: .; j_gene: TRBJ2-7; CDR3nt: TGTGCCAGCAGCTTAGTCGCGGGGGCCTCCTACGAGCAGTACTTC; CDR3aa: CASSLVAGASYEQYF
v_gene: TRBV7-9; abundance: .; d_gene: .; j_gene: TRBJ1-5; CDR3nt: TGTGCCAGCAGCCCCCCAGGTAATCAGCCCCAGCATTTT; CDR3aa: CASSPPGNQPQHF
v_gene: TRBV7-9; abundance: .; d_gene: TRBD1; j_gene: TRBJ1-2; CDR3nt: TGTGCCAGCAGCCGAGGGACAGGACCAAACTATGGCTACACCTTC; CDR3aa: CASSRGTGPNYGYTF
v_gene: TRBV11-2; abundance: .; d_gene: TRBD2; j_gene: TRBJ2-3; CDR3nt: TGTGCCAGCAGCTGGGCCCTAGCGGGGGGGAGCACAGATACGCAGTATTTT; CDR3aa: CASSWALAGGSTDTQYF
v_gene: TRBV5-1; abundance: many; d_gene: TRBD1; j_gene: TRBJ2-7; CDR3nt: TGCGCCAGCAGCCAAGGGACAGGACGTTACGAGCAGTACTTC; CDR3aa: CASSQGTGRYEQYF
v_gene: TRBV23-1; abundance: .; d_gene: .; j_gene: TRBJ1-5; CDR3nt: TGCGCCAGCAGTCATCGGCAGGACAATCAGCCCCAGCATTTT; CDR3aa: CASSHRQDNQPQHF
v_gene: TRBV7-2; abundance: .; d_gene: .; j_gene: TRBJ1-3; CDR3nt: TGTGCCAGCAGCTGGGGCGTTGACTCTGGAAACACCATATATTTT; CDR3aa: CASSWGVDSGNTIYF
v_gene: TRBV5-6; abundance: .; d_gene: .; j_gene: TRBJ2-7; CDR3nt: TGTGCCAGTTATTACAGGTCCACCGTCTACGAGCAGTACTTC; CDR3aa: CASYYRSTVYEQYF